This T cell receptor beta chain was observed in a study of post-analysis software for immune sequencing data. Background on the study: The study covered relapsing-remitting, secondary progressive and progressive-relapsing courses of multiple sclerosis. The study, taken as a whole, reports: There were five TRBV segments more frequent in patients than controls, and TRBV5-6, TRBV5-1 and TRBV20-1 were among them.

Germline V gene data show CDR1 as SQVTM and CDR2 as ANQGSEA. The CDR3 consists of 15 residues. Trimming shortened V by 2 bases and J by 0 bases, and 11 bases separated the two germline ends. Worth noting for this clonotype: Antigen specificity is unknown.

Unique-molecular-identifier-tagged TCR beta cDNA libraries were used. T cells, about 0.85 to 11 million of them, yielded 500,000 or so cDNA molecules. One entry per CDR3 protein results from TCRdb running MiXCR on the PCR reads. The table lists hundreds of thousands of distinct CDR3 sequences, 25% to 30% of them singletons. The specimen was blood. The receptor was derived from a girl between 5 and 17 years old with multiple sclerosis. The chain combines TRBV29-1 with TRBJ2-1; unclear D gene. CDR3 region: CSVETKGGSYNEQFF. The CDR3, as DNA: TGCAGCGTTGAAACCAAAGGTGGCTCCTACAATGAGCAGTTCTTC.